The next 23 T cell receptor beta chains were all read from a single sample in a study of early T cells in non-severe SARS-CoV-2 infection. A single record per CDR3 protein comes from TCRdb applying MiXCR to the 5' RACE reads. The repertoire consists of about 26,000 distinct CDR3 sequences, with 5% to 6.5% occurring once and the leading ten covering 3% to 4.5%. Sequenced input: whole blood. Source of these receptors: an adult who was a healthcare worker with PCR-confirmed SARS-CoV-2 infection or an uninfected control (not recorded which).

This clonotype was counted ten times or more. The chain employs TRBV7-8 and TRBJ1-6; no clear D gene. CDR1 is SGHVS, CDR2 FQNEAQ, per germline. Trimming took off 4 bases at V and 5 bases at J, with 15 bases between the two ends. CDR3 size: 16 residues. CDR3 sequence: CASSSRRDFNNSPLHF. CDR3 bases: TGTGCCAGCAGCTCCAGACGCGACTTTAATAATTCACCCCTCCACTTT.

This clonotype was seen many times. The chain's CDR3 is CASSVSGVTDTQYF. The CDR3 DNA reads TGTGCCAGCAGCGTAAGCGGGGTGACAGATACGCAGTATTTT. The chain joins TRBV7-2 to TRBJ2-3; 7 bases fit TRBD2. After removal of 5 bases from V and 3 bases from J, the junction contained 5 bases not matched to a gene. CDR1 and CDR2 (germline): SGHTA, FQGNSA. This CDR3 has 14 residues.

Ten or more counts support this clonotype. The chain carries TRBV19 and TRBJ2-3; D unclear. The V gene lost 7 bases and the J gene lost 0 bases, with 8 bases spanning the gap. This CDR3 comprises 13 residues. Germline V gene sequence: CDR1 LNHDA, CDR2 SQIVND (reference sequence). The CDR3 bases are TGTGCCAGTACCGCTCGAAGCACAGATACGCAGTATTTT. It yields the protein CASTARSTDTQYF.

This clonotype is categorized as large. The gene calls are TRBV27 and TRBJ2-2; TRBD1 matches 8 bases. The junction had 3 bases not matched to a gene; V was cut back by 5 bases and J by 1 base. Looked up from germline, CDR1 is MNHEY and CDR2 is SMNVEV (reference sequence). The CDR3 consists of 15 residues. The CDR3 sequence: CASSPDRENTGELFF. The CDR3, as DNA: TGTGCCAGCAGTCCGGACAGGGAGAACACCGGGGAGCTGTTTTTT.

This clonotype was seen more than once but under ten times. This chain links TRBV5-1 with TRBJ2-7; D may correspond to TRBD1 or TRBD2 (5 bases each). Deletions cut 0 bases from V and 0 bases from J, with 10 bases between. CDR1 SGHRS and CDR2 YFSETQ come from the germline V gene. CDR3 size: 15 residues. The CDR3 region has the DNA TGCGCCAGCAGCTTGGAACCGGGGACCTCCTACGAGCAGTACTTC. Translated, it gives CASSLEPGTSYEQYF.

This clonotype was seen only a few times. The rearrangement joins TRBV13 to TRBJ2-3; 14 bases line up with TRBD2. Trimming took 5 bases from V and 3 from J; bases not matched to a gene: 4. This CDR3 is built from 16 residues. The V gene's germline CDR1 is PRHDT and CDR2 FYEKMQ (reference sequence). CDR3 loop: CASSIGTSGGTDTQYF. CDR3 in DNA: TGTGCCAGCAGCATTGGGACTAGCGGGGGAACAGATACGCAGTATTTT.

There are many counts of this clonotype. The chain uses TRBV27 and TRBJ1-2, with D perhaps TRBD1 (5 bases). CDR1 is MNHEY, CDR2 SMNVEV, per germline (reference sequence). Trimming removed 5 bases from V and 2 bases from J, with 33 bases in between. The CDR3 has 21 amino acids. The CDR3 loop reads CASSKEKPGPRTRQSNYGYTF. CDR3 DNA: TGTGCCAGCAGTAAGGAAAAACCGGGACCTAGAACTAGACAATCCAACTATGGCTACACCTTC.

There are many counts of this clonotype. J is TRBJ1-6 and V is TRBV5-1; weak D call: TRBD1 (5 bases). There are 16 residues in the CDR3. Germline lookup yields CDR1 SGHRS and CDR2 YFSETQ. V shed 4 bases and J shed 6 bases, with 17 bases lying between them. The CDR3 reads CASSPPARQGNSPLHF. CDR3 bases: TGCGCCAGCAGCCCACCCGCGCGCCAGGGTAATTCACCCCTCCACTTT.

This rearrangement joins TRBV2 to TRBJ1-2; tentative D call: TRBD1 (5 bases). V lost 5 bases to trimming and J lost 0 bases, with 16 bases between them. This CDR3 region has 16 residues. Germline-derived CDR1 and CDR2 are SNHLY and FYNNEI. The CDR3 bases are TGTGCCAGCAGTCCCCCTCGAGACAGCACTAACTATGGCTACACCTTC. This encodes CASSPPRDSTNYGYTF.

This clonotype was seen at least ten times. This rearrangement joins TRBV10-1 to TRBJ2-7; D unresolved. This CDR3 contains 14 residues. The V gene's germline CDR1 is WNHNN and CDR2 SYGVQD (reference sequence). V lost 2 bases to trimming and J lost 7 bases, with 15 bases between them. CDR3 sequence: CASSENLEGHEQYF. CDR3 DNA: TGCGCCAGCAGTGAGAACCTCGAAGGTCATGAGCAGTACTTC.

By sample share, this clonotype is medium-sized. The J gene is TRBJ2-1, the V gene TRBV4-2, with D perhaps given as TRBD1 or TRBD2 (5 bases each). V was pared by 1 base and J by 10 bases, with 8 bases between. This CDR3 spans 12 amino acids. In germline, CDR1 is LGHNA, CDR2 YNFKEQ. The CDR3 loop reads CASSQGDGEQFF. In nucleotides, the CDR3 is TGTGCCAGCAGCCAAGGGGACGGGGAGCAGTTCTTC.

This clonotype has a count of ten or more. This rearrangement joins TRBV12-3 or TRBV12-4 to TRBJ1-2; D may be TRBD1 (6 bases). V gave up 2 bases and J gave up 10 bases, with 17 bases separating them. The CDR3 has 14 residues. Here the CDR3 DNA reads TGTGCCAGCAGTTTACGCGGGCAGGGGACTTCCTACACCTTC. Protein: CASSLRGQGTSYTF.

This clonotype was seen repeatedly, ten times or more. The chain uses TRBV19 and TRBJ1-2; D might be TRBD1 (5 bases). The V end was cut by 5 bases, the J end by 4 bases, with 14 bases between. Per germline, CDR1 LNHDA and CDR2 SQIVND (reference sequence). The CDR3 is 14 amino acids. CDR3 DNA sequence: TGTGCCAGTAGTGAGCCGGGCAGGGTCTATGGCTACACCTTC. It specifies CASSEPGRVYGYTF.

Only a few counts were recorded for this clonotype. In DNA, the CDR3 is TGTGCCAGCTCACCGAGTAGCGGCAGCACAGATACGCAGTATTTT. Translating it yields CASSPSSGSTDTQYF. The chain employs TRBV18 and TRBJ2-3, with a weak D call TRBD2 (6 bases). Germline lookup yields CDR1 KGHSH and CDR2 LQKENI. V was shortened by 3 bases and J by 0 bases, with 10 bases between the two germline ends. The CDR3 is 15 amino acids.

CDR3 DNA: TGCGCCAGCAGTCGGACACCGGTTTCTCAAGAGACCCAGTACTTC. This codes for CASSRTPVSQETQYF. The rearrangement links TRBV5-1 to TRBJ2-5; D perhaps matches TRBD1 (5 bases). The CDR3 loop spans 15 amino acids. Germline loops: CDR1 SGHRS, CDR2 YFSETQ. V was clipped by 5 bases and J by 2 bases, with 16 bases between them.

This clonotype showed up many times. The rearrangement joins TRBV14 to TRBJ1-1, with D uncertain. The CDR3 is 15 residues long. Germline V gene data show CDR1 as SGHDN and CDR2 as FVKESK. V was trimmed by 1 base and J by 0 bases, leaving 9 bases between them. In DNA, the CDR3 is TGTGCCAGCAGCCAAGGCCCCGGACTGAACACTGAAGCTTTCTTT. Residues: CASSQGPGLNTEAFF.

This clonotype was counted between two and nine times. The V and J genes are TRBV7-2 and TRBJ1-2, with 8 bases identical to TRBD1. V lost 3 bases to trimming and J lost 12 bases; unmatched junction nucleotides: 3. Germline loops: CDR1 SGHTA, CDR2 FQGNSA. This CDR3 has 11 amino acids. CDR3 sequence reads: CASSFGQGDTF. CDR3 in DNA: TGTGCCAGCAGCTTTGGACAGGGTGACACCTTC.

This clonotype was counted only a few times. J is TRBJ2-7 and V is TRBV11-1; maybe TRBD2 (6 bases). CDR1 SGHAT and CDR2 FQDESV come from the germline V gene (reference sequence). The CDR3 is 13 residues long. Between the trimmed V and J ends, which lost 4 bases and 1 base, there was a span of 8 bases. DNA of the CDR3: TGTGCCAGCAGCTCCGGGGGTTCCTACGAGCAGTACTTC. Amino acids: CASSSGGSYEQYF. The complete variable domain, with remaining parts taken from reference TRBV11-1 and TRBJ2-7, reads EAEVAQSPRYKITEKSQAVAFWCDPISGHATLYWYRQILGQGPELLVQFQDESVVDDSQLPKDRFSAERLKGVDSTLKIQPAELGDSAMYLCASSSGGSYEQYFGPGTRLTVT.

This clonotype has ten or more counts. The chain employs TRBV20-1 and TRBJ2-1; TRBD2 might be the D (7 bases). From germline, CDR1 is DFQATT and CDR2 SNEGSKA (reference sequence). CDR3 length equals 16 residues. The V and J ends lost 7 bases and 0 bases respectively, with 19 bases between them. CDR3 nucleotide sequence: TGCAGTGTTACAGAGGGGGGGGCGAGCTCCTACAATGAGCAGTTCTTC. As protein: CSVTEGGASSYNEQFF.

This clonotype was recorded at least ten times. The V gene is TRBV3-1, the J gene TRBJ1-4; 7 nucleotides align to TRBD1. Trimming took 2 bases from V and 8 from J; bases not matched to a gene: 11. CDR3 length equals 16 residues. Germline CDR1 reads LGHDT; CDR2 reads YNNKEL (reference sequence). CDR3 loop: CASSQNPPGGIEKLFF. CDR3 sequence (DNA): TGTGCCAGCAGCCAAAACCCTCCAGGGGGTATCGAAAAACTGTTTTTT.

Only one count was recorded for this clonotype. The chain uses TRBV6-5 and TRBJ1-1; D is perhaps TRBD1 (5 bases). Germline lookup yields CDR1 MNHEY and CDR2 SVGAGI. V shed 2 bases and J shed 0 bases, with 7 bases lying between them. This CDR3 is 14 amino acids long. In nucleotides, the CDR3 is TGTGCCAGCAGTTACGCAGGGTTGAACACTGAAGCTTTCTTT. Translated, it gives CASSYAGLNTEAFF.

This clonotype has a count of ten or more. The chain carries TRBV6-6 and TRBJ2-5, with D perhaps TRBD2 (6 bases). Trimming shortened V by 6 bases and J by 2 bases, and 13 bases separated the two germline ends. The V gene's germline CDR1 is MNHNY and CDR2 SVGAGI (reference sequence). There are 14 residues in the CDR3. CDR3 DNA sequence: TGTGCCAGCAGGCGGGACGCGCAGCAAGAGACCCAGTACTTC. Protein product: CASRRDAQQETQYF.

This clonotype showed up just a few times. The rearrangement uses TRBV11-3 and TRBJ2-2; D may be TRBD2 (5 bases). The germline V and J ends were trimmed by 6 bases and 8 bases, with 10 bases remaining between them. CDR1 is SGHNT, CDR2 YENEEA, per germline. This CDR3 contains 12 residues. CDR3 nucleotides: TGTGCCAGCAGAGCGACTATTGGGGAGCTGTTTTTT. This encodes CASRATIGELFF.